This is a list of T cell receptor beta chains from one sample in a study of cytomegalovirus exposure and HLA in healthy donors. Libraries were prepared by immunoSEQ multiplex PCR; TCRdb keeps only in-frame clonotypes and omits some of them. The sample has under 200,000 clones, 65% to 85% seen once. What was sequenced was PBMCs. These receptors were obtained from a woman aged 45 to 65 in good health and CMV-seropositive. The CDR3 runs from the conserved cysteine through the conserved F or W. A D gene is named only where the DNA matches it firmly. Not all rows give a size; the values are once, few, many and, for expanded clones, a class.

>NA|NA|TRBJ2-3|TRBV9
TGTGCCAGCAGCCTTGGACATACCACAGATACGCAGTATTTT
CASSLGHTTDTQYF
>NA|TRBD1|TRBJ1-2|TRBV5-1
TGCGCCAGCAGCCAGGGACAGGGTGAGGGCTACACCTTC
CASSQGQGEGYTF
>NA|NA|TRBJ2-3|TRBV7-2
TGTGCCAGCAGCGTTCGTAGCGGCCCCACAGATACGCAGTATTTT
CASSVRSGPTDTQYF
>NA|NA|TRBJ2-4|TRBV9
TGTGCCAGCAGCGTAGGACCGAGGCAGAACATTCAGTACTTC
CASSVGPRQNIQYF
>NA|TRBD1|TRBJ2-5|TRBV2
TGTGCCAGCAGTGACCGTGGGACAGGTGAAGAGACCCAGTACTTC
CASSDRGTGEETQYF
>NA|TRBD1|TRBJ1-5|TRBV6-1
TGTGCCAGCAGTGAAACGCTAGTTACAGGGGTTCGCAATCAGCCCCAGCATTTT
CASSETLVTGVRNQPQHF
>NA|TRBD1|TRBJ1-1|TRBV15
TGTGCCACCAGCAGACCTGGACAGGGAGAGTCTGAAGCTTTCTTT
CATSRPGQGESEAFF
>once|TRBD1|TRBJ1-2|TRBV19
TGTGCCAGTAGTATTATCTCGGGACAGGGGGCTCGTGGCTATGGCTACACCTTC
CASSIISGQGARGYGYTF
>NA|NA|TRBJ2-3|TRBV7-3
TGTGCCAGCAGCTTGGCTAGCACAGATACGCAGTATTTT
CASSLASTDTQYF
>NA|NA|TRBJ2-7|TRBV28
TGTGCCAGCAGGGTCACTAGTCCCACCTCCTACGAGCAGTACTTC
CASRVTSPTSYEQYF
>NA|TRBD1|TRBJ1-2|TRBV7-8
TGTGCCAGCAGCCCTACCAGGGACAGTTTGTCCACCTTC
CASSPTRDSLSTF
>NA|NA|TRBJ2-3|TRBV11-2
TGTGCCAGCAGCTTAGGGAGGGAGACAGATACGCAGTATTTT
CASSLGRETDTQYF
>few|NA|TRBJ2-5|TRBV7-2
TGTGCCAGCAGCTTAAGCACAGGTCAAGAGACCCAGTACTTC
CASSLSTGQETQYF
>NA|NA|TRBJ2-7|TRBV18
TGTGCCAGCTCACCAAACAGGGGAGGTTCCTACGAGCAGTACTTC
CASSPNRGGSYEQYF
>NA|NA|TRBJ2-7|TRBV7-2
TGTGCCAGCAGCTTAAGGGGGGGTTGGGGGGGGATCTACGAGCAGTACTTC
CASSLRGGWGGIYEQYF
>NA|TRBD1|TRBJ2-3|TRBV10-3
TGTGCCATCAGCGGGACAGAGGGCACAGATACGCAGTATTTT
CAISGTEGTDTQYF
>NA|TRBD2|TRBJ2-7|TRBV4-3
TGCGCCAGCAGCCAAGATACGAGCGGGGGGTATTACGAGCAGTACTTC
CASSQDTSGGYYEQYF
>NA|NA|TRBJ1-3|TRBV19
TGTGCCAGTAGTAACCGGGACAAAGGAAACACCATATATTTT
CASSNRDKGNTIYF